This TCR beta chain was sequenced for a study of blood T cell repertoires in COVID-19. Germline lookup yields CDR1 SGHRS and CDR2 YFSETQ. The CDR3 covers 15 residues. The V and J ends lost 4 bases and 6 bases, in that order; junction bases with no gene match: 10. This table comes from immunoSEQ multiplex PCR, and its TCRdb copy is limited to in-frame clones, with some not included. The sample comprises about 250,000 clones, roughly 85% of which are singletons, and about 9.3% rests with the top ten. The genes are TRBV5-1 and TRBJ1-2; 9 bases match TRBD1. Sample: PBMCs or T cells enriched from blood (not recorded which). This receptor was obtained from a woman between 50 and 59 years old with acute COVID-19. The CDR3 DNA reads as TGCGCCAGCAGCGCACCGGGACAGGGAGCTGATGGCTACACCTTC. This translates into CASSAPGQGADGYTF.